The 15 T cell receptor beta chains presented below share a single source sample, sequenced in a study of T cells in Graves' hyperthyroidism and ophthalmopathy. Amplification yielded TCR beta CDR3 regions, with RNA transcripts as the source. Researchers ran a first-round RT-PCR on the TCR CDR3 using the HTBI primer set. TCRdb reanalysed the multiplex PCR reads using MiXCR and keeps one entry per CDR3 protein. Here the sample spans 200,000 to 250,000 distinct CDR3 sequences, about a sixth being singletons. Input material: blood. The receptors derive from a woman under 30 with Graves' ophthalmopathy.

This clonotype was seen at least ten times. This chain joins TRBV4-1 and TRBJ2-1, with TRBD2 matching 8 bases. The CDR3 has 16 residues. V was clipped by 4 bases and J by 3 bases; unmatched bases: 8. From germline, CDR1 is MGHRA and CDR2 YSYEKL. CDR3 sequence reads: CASSRTILADYNEQFF. The CDR3 DNA reads TGCGCCAGCAGCCGGACCATACTAGCGGACTACAATGAGCAGTTCTTC.

This clonotype was seen only a few times. CDR3 sequence reads: CASSQSELTNYGYTF. As DNA, the CDR3 is TGTGCCAGCAGCCAATCCGAACTCACCAACTATGGCTACACCTTC. V and J are TRBV4-2 and TRBJ1-2; D remains ambiguous. The CDR3 length is 15 residues. Trimming cost V 2 bases and J 2 bases, with 12 bases left between them. Per the germline V gene, CDR1 is LGHNA and CDR2 is YNFKEQ.

This clonotype was detected ten times or more. The V call is TRBV30, the J call TRBJ2-7; possibly TRBD1 for D (6 bases). CDR3 size: 15 residues. Trimming removed 1 base from V and 3 bases from J, with 16 bases in between. CDR1 is GTSNPN, CDR2 SVGIG, per germline (reference sequence). In DNA, the CDR3 is TGTGCCTGGAGTGGGACAGTCTCTGCCAGCTACGAGCAGTACTTC. It is translated as CAWSGTVSASYEQYF.

There are many counts of this clonotype. V gene TRBV11-2 combines with J gene TRBJ1-1, with no clear D. The CDR3 contains 14 residues. Germline CDR1 SGHAT, CDR2 FQNNGV. V lost 0 bases to trimming and J lost 4 bases, with 9 bases between them. This CDR3 reads CASSLEGGVTEAFF. CDR3 DNA: TGTGCCAGCAGCTTAGAGGGTGGAGTCACTGAAGCTTTCTTT.

This clonotype was detected many times. The rearrangement uses TRBV20-1 and TRBJ2-7, with 11 bases aligning to TRBD2. From germline, CDR1 is DFQATT and CDR2 SNEGSKA (reference sequence). The junction had 5 bases not matched to a gene; V was cut back by 3 bases and J by 1 base. This CDR3 spans 15 amino acids. The CDR3 reads CSASKASGGSYEQYF. The CDR3 DNA sequence: TGCAGTGCTAGTAAGGCTAGCGGGGGGTCCTACGAGCAGTACTTC.

This clonotype was seen many times. This chain uses TRBV7-2 with TRBJ2-1; TRBD2 matches 9 bases. This CDR3 comprises 15 residues. The V segment lost 3 bases and the J segment 7 bases; nucleotides outside the gene matches: 7. Germline lookup yields CDR1 SGHTA and CDR2 FQGNSA. CDR3 bases: TGTGCCAGCAGCTTCCAAGGCGGGGGGGCAAATGAGCAGTTCTTC. This gives the protein CASSFQGGGANEQFF. The complete variable domain, with remaining parts taken from reference TRBV7-2 and TRBJ2-1, reads GAGVSQSPSNKVTEKGKDVELRCDPISGHTALYWYRQSLGQGLEFLIYFQGNSAPDKSGLPSDRFSAERTGGSVSTLTIQRTQQEDSAVYLCASSFQGGGANEQFFGPGTRLTVL.

The chain uses TRBV5-6 and TRBJ2-5; 8 bases are shared with TRBD2. Germline CDR1 reads SGHDT; CDR2 reads YYEEEE. V dropped 1 base and J dropped 5; count of bases not matched to a gene: 7. The CDR3 runs 15 residues. CDR3 in DNA: TGTGCCAGCAGCTTGAGAGGGGGACTAGTGGAGACCCAGTACTTC. This gives the protein CASSLRGGLVETQYF.

Ten or more counts support this clonotype. CDR3 sequence (DNA): TGTGCCACCAGTGATTTGGGGACGGGAGACTACAATGAGCAGTTCTTC. This codes for CATSDLGTGDYNEQFF. The rearrangement joins TRBV24-1 to TRBJ2-1; possible D gene TRBD2, 6 bases. Trimming pared 0 bases from V and 3 bases from J, leaving 11 bases between. Per the germline V gene, CDR1 is KGHDR and CDR2 is SFDVKD. The CDR3 has 16 residues.

This clonotype was detected ten times or more. The V and J genes are TRBV24-1 and TRBJ2-2; D not certain. This CDR3 spans 13 amino acids. Germline CDR1 KGHDR, CDR2 SFDVKD. Between the trimmed V and J ends, which lost 9 bases and 2 bases, there was a span of 9 bases. CDR3 region: CATSYLNTGELFF. The CDR3 DNA reads TGTGCCACCTCTTACCTCAACACCGGGGAGCTGTTTTTT.

The table lists this clonotype with many counts. The chain has TRBV7-9 and TRBJ2-1; no firm D call. V was trimmed by 1 base and J by 5 bases, leaving 21 bases between them. Germline CDR1 is SEHNR and CDR2 is FQNEAQ (reference sequence). CDR3 length equals 18 residues. The CDR3 DNA is TGTGCCAGCAGCTTAGAAAGAGATAGCAGGAGTCTCCACAATGAGCAGTTCTTC. Translation: CASSLERDSRSLHNEQFF.

This clonotype was picked up many times. The chain carries TRBV5-1 and TRBJ1-1, with TRBD1 as a possible D gene (5 bases). The CDR3 is made up of 17 amino acids. Trimming pared 0 bases from V and 0 bases from J, leaving 15 bases between. Germline CDR1 reads SGHRS; CDR2 reads YFSETQ. CDR3: CASSLGGAMGMNTEAFF. DNA of the CDR3: TGCGCCAGCAGCTTGGGTGGGGCCATGGGGATGAACACTGAAGCTTTCTTT.

This sequence joins TRBV4-1 and TRBJ2-6; TRBD1 matches 10 bases. CDR3 size: 17 residues. Germline CDR1 and CDR2: MGHRA and YSYEKL. The trim removed 1 base at V and 4 bases at J, leaving 4 bases unmatched. This chain's CDR3 is CASSQARQGAGANVLTF. The CDR3 nucleotides are TGCGCCAGCAGCCAAGCGAGACAGGGGGCCGGGGCCAACGTCCTGACTTTC.

This clonotype was counted many times. CDR3 DNA sequence: TGTGCCAGCAGTTTAGGGGAACACAATGAGCAGTTCTTC. Its translation: CASSLGEHNEQFF. The rearrangement links TRBV27 to TRBJ2-1; D remains ambiguous. V lost 2 bases to trimming and J lost 5 bases, with 7 bases between them. Germline V gene data show CDR1 as MNHEY and CDR2 as SMNVEV (reference sequence). The CDR3 extends over 13 amino acids.

This clonotype appeared many times. One base away lies a much larger clone, so this may be a sequencing read error. This sequence joins TRBV20-1 and TRBJ2-3, with a tentative D call TRBD1 (6 bases). Trimming took 0 bases from V and 1 from J, leaving 11 bases between them. The CDR3 has 15 amino acids. Per the germline V gene, CDR1 is DFQATT and CDR2 is SNEGSKA (reference sequence). CDR3: CSARDEGDRTDTQYF. CDR3 coding DNA: TGCAGTGCTAGAGATGAGGGGGACCGCACAGATACGCAGTATTTT.

This clonotype was counted at least ten times. This chain joins TRBV9 and TRBJ2-1; D gene unclear. The CDR3 has 15 residues. From germline, CDR1 is SGDLS and CDR2 YYNGEE. The germline V and J ends were trimmed by 1 base and 0 bases, with 8 bases remaining between them. This CDR3 reads CASSVQASSYNEQFF. DNA for the CDR3: TGTGCCAGCAGCGTACAGGCGAGCTCCTACAATGAGCAGTTCTTC.